One T cell receptor beta chain is described in this entry. Its specificity is unknown. This CDR3 has 14 residues. Between the trimmed V and J ends, which lost 5 bases and 7 bases, there was a span of 15 bases. In germline, CDR1 is SGHKS, CDR2 YYEKEE (reference sequence). The PCR employed 60 Vbeta primers together with 13 Jbeta primers. TCRdb's table, derived via immunoSEQ multiplex PCR, lists solely in-frame clones and lacks some. The sample records about 140,000 clones, roughly 80% being singletons. This entry comes from a study of cytomegalovirus exposure and HLA in healthy donors. Study findings and constraints: Listed as cytomegalovirus-associated were 170 or so TCR beta chains.

The gene calls are TRBV5-5 and TRBJ2-2; TRBD1 is a possible D gene (6 bases). The receptor comes from a female donor in good health and CMV-seronegative. The sequenced sample consisted of PBMCs. The CDR3: CASRQGPQGGELFF. The CDR3 DNA follows: TGTGCCAGCAGACAGGGCCCCCAGGGCGGGGAGCTGTTTTTT.